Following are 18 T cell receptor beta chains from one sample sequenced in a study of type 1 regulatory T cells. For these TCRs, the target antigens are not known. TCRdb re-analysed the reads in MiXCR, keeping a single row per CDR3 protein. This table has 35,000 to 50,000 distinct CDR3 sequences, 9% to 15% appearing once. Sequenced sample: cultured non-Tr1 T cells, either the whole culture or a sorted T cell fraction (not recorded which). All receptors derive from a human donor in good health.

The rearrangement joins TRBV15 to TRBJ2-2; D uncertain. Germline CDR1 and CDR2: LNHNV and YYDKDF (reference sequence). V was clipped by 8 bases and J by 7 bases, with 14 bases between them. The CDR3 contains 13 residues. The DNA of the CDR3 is TGTGCCACCCGTAGTGGATTTGACGGGGAGCTGTTTTTT. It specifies CATRSGFDGELFF.

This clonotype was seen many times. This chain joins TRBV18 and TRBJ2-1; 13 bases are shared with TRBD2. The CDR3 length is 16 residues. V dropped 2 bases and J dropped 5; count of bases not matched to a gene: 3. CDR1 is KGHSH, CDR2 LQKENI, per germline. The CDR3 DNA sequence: TGTGCCAGCTCACCAGGCGGGACTAGCGGGAACAATGAGCAGTTCTTC. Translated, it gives CASSPGGTSGNNEQFF.

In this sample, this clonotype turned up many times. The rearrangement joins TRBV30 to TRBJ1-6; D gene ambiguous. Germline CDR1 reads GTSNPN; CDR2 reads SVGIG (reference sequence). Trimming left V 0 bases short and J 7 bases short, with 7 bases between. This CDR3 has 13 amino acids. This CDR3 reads CAWSVPGNSPLHF. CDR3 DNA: TGTGCCTGGAGTGTACCGGGGAATTCACCCCTCCACTTT.

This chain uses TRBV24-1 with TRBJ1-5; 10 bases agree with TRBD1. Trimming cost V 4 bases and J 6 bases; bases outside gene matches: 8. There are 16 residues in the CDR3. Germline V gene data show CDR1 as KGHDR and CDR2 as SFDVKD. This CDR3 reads CATSDGDRGGGQPQHF. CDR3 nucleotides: TGTGCCACCAGTGACGGGGACAGGGGTGGCGGTCAGCCCCAGCATTTT.

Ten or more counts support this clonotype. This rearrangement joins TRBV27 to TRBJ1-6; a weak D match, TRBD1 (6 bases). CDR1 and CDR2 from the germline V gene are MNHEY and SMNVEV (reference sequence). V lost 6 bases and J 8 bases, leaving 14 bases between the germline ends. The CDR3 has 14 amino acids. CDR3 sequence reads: CASSPRGADSPLHF. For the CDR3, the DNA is TGTGCCAGCAGCCCAAGGGGGGCTGATTCACCCCTCCACTTT.

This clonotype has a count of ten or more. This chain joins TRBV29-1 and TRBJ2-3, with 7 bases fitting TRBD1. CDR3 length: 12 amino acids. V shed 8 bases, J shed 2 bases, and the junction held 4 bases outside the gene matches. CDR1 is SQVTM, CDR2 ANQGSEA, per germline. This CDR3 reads CSSGQDTDTQYF. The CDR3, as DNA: TGCAGCTCTGGACAGGACACAGATACGCAGTATTTT.

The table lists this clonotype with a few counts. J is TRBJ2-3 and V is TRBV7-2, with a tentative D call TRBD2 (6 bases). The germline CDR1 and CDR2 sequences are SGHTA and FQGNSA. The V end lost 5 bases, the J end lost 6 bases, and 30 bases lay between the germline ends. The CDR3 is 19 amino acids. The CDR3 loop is CASSAGPLKTSFPADTQYF. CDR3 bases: TGTGCCAGCAGCGCCGGGCCCCTTAAGACTAGTTTCCCGGCGGATACGCAGTATTTT. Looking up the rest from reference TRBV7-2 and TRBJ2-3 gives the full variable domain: GAGVSQSPSNKVTEKGKDVELRCDPISGHTALYWYRQSLGQGLEFLIYFQGNSAPDKSGLPSDRFSAERTGGSVSTLTIQRTQQEDSAVYLCASSAGPLKTSFPADTQYFGPGTRLTVL.

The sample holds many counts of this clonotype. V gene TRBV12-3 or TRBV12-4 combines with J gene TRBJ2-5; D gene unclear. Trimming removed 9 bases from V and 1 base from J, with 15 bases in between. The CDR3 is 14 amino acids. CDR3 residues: CASRKQALQETQYF. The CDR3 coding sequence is TGTGCCAGTCGAAAGCAGGCTCTCCAAGAGACCCAGTACTTC.

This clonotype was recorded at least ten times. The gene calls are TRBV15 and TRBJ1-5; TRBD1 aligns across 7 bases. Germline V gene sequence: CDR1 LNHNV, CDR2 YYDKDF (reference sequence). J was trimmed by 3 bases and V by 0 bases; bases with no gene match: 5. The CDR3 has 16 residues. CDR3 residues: CATSRDTGVLNQPQHF. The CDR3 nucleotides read TGTGCCACCAGCAGAGATACAGGGGTCCTCAATCAGCCCCAGCATTTT.

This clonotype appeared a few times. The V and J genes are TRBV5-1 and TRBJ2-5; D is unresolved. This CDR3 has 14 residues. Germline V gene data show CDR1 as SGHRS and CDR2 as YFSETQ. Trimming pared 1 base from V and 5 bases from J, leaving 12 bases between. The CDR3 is CASSLKAIGETQYF. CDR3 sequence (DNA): TGCGCCAGCAGCTTGAAAGCGATTGGGGAGACCCAGTACTTC.

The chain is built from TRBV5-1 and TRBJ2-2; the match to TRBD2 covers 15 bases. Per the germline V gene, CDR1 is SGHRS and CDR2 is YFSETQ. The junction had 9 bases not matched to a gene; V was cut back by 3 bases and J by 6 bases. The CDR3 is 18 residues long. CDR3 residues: CASSSPGLAGGSAGELFF. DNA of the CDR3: TGCGCCAGCAGCTCCCCGGGACTAGCGGGAGGAAGCGCCGGGGAGCTGTTTTTT.

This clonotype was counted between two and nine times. The CDR3 sequence is CSARDPRDGDEQFF. The CDR3 DNA follows: TGCAGTGCTAGAGATCCGAGGGACGGCGATGAGCAGTTCTTC. The rearrangement joins TRBV20-1 to TRBJ2-1, with D perhaps being TRBD1 or TRBD2 (5 bases each). Germline assignment: CDR1 DFQATT and CDR2 SNEGSKA (reference sequence). The CDR3 loop spans 14 amino acids. Between the trimmed V and J ends, which lost 0 bases and 8 bases, there was a span of 14 bases.

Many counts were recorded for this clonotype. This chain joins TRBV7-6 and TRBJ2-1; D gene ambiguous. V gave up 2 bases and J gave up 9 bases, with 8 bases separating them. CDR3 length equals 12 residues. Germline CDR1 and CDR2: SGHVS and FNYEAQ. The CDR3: CASSLYPAEQFF. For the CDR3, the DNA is TGTGCCAGCAGCTTATATCCGGCTGAGCAGTTCTTC. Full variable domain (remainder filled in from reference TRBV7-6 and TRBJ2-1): GAGVSQSPRYKVTKRGQDVALRCDPISGHVSLYWYRQALGQGPEFLTYFNYEAQQDKSGLPNDRFSAERPEGSISTLTIQRTEQRDSAMYRCASSLYPAEQFFGPGTRLTVL.

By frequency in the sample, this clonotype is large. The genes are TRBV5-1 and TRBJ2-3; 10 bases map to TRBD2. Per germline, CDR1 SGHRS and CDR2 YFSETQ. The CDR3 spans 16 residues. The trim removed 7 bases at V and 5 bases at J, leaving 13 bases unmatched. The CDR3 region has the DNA TGCGCCAGCCGAACGGGACTAGCGACTTTATTAGATACGCAGTATTTT. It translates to CASRTGLATLLDTQYF. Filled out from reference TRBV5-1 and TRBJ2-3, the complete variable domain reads KAGVTQTPRYLIKTRGQQVTLSCSPISGHRSVSWYQQTPGQGLQFLFEYFSETQRNKGNFPGRFSGRQFSNSRSEMNVSTLELGDSALYLCASRTGLATLLDTQYFGPGTRLTVL.

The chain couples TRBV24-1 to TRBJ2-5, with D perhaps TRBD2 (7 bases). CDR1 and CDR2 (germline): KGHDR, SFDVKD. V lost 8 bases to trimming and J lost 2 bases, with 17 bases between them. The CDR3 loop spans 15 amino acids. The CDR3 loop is CATIGLGGLQETQYF. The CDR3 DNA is TGTGCCACCATTGGCCTGGGGGGGCTACAAGAGACCCAGTACTTC.

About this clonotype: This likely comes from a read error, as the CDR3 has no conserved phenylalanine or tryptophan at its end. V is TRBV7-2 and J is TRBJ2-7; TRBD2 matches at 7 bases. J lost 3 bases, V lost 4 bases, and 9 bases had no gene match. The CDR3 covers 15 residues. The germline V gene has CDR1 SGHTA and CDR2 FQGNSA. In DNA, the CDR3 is TGTGCCAGCAGCTGGCTAGGCGGGAGTAGCTACGAGCAGTACTCC. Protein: CASSWLGGSSYEQYS.

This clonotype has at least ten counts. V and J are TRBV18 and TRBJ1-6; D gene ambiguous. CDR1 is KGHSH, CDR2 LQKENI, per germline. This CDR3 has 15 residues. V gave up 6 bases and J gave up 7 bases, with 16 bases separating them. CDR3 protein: CASSGANHKNSPLHF. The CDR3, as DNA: TGTGCCAGCTCCGGAGCAAACCACAAAAATTCACCCCTCCACTTT.

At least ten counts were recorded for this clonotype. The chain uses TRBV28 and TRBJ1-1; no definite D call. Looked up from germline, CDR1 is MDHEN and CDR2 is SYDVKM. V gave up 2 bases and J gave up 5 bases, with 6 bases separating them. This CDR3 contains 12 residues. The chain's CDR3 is CASSLEGTEAFF. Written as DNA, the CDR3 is TGTGCCAGCAGTTTAGAAGGTACTGAAGCTTTCTTT.